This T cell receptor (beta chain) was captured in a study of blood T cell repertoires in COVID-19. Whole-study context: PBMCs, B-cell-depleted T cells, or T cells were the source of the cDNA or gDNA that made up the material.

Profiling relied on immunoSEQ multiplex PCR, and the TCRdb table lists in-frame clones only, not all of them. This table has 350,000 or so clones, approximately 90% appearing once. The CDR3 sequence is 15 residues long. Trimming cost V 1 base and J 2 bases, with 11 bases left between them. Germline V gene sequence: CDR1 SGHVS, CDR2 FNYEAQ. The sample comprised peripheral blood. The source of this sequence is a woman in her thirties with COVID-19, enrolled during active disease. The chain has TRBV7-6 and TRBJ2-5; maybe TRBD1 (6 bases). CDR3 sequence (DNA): TGTGCCAGCAGCTTAGTTCCCCAGGGGCAAGAGACCCAGTACTTC. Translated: CASSLVPQGQETQYF.